This section outlines one TCR beta chain sequence together with its context. No antigen is known for it. The entry originates in a study of T cell repertoires in cytomegalovirus infection. Study details: Well-studied HLA-B-restricted epitopes and recently identified HLA-C-restricted epitopes of CMV were both used in the study. Indications of both CMV infection and matching HLA type were provided by public TCR beta signatures. Broader study findings: Cumulative public TCR beta family frequency identified carriers of CMV plus the relevant HLA. The ex vivo response showed dominance by HLA-C-restricted CMV-specific TCR beta clonotypes.

TCRdb used MiXCR to reprocess the reads, holding one entry per CDR3 protein. Of fewer than 850,000 distinct CDR3 sequences listed, approximately 32% are singletons. Germline lookup yields CDR1 WNHNN and CDR2 SYGVQD (reference sequence). V gave up 4 bases and J gave up 3 bases; unmatched junction bases: 3. There are 14 residues in the CDR3. The chain couples TRBV10-1 to TRBJ2-3, with TRBD2 matching over 8 bases. The source was cultured CD8+ T cells from PBMCs, collected from culture after CMV antigen stimulation. This receptor was identified in a human donor in good health (CMV status not recorded). Some clones in this sample may be carry-over from other donors' samples. CDR3 sequence reads: CASSGSGATDTQYF. CDR3 coding DNA: TGCGCCAGCAGTGGTAGCGGGGCGACAGATACGCAGTATTTT.